This TCR beta chain was retrieved from a study of shared T cell receptors in the human thymus. Assay: immunoSEQ multiplex PCR; the TCRdb copy retains only in-frame clones and omits some. The sample lists about 380,000 clones; roughly 94% were seen once. This CDR3 contains 15 residues. Per the germline V gene, CDR1 is SGHTA and CDR2 is FQGNSA. The junction had 4 bases not matched to a gene; V was cut back by 0 bases and J by 3 bases. The TCR sequence derives from a human donor. The sequenced material came from thymocytes. This rearrangement joins TRBV7-2 to TRBJ2-7; TRBD1 aligns across 8 bases. CDR3 coding DNA: TGTGCCAGCAGCTTAGCTGAGACAGGGGTCTACGAGCAGTACTTC. Its translation: CASSLAETGVYEQYF. Filled out from reference TRBV7-2 and TRBJ2-7, the complete variable domain reads GAGVSQSPSNKVTEKGKDVELRCDPISGHTALYWYRQSLGQGLEFLIYFQGNSAPDKSGLPSDRFSAERTGGSVSTLTIQRTQQEDSAVYLCASSLAETGVYEQYFGPGTRLTVT.